Listed below are T cell receptor beta chains from one sample, sequenced in a study of CD8+ T cells in alopecia areata. Libraries were prepared by immunoSEQ multiplex PCR; TCRdb keeps only in-frame clonotypes and omits some of them. The sample lists 150,000 to 200,000 clones; approximately 62% were seen once. The material was CD4+ T cells sorted from blood, obtained at week 24, from a patient treated with tofacitinib. All receptors derive from a human donor with alopecia areata. CDR3s leave out the opening cysteine and the closing phenylalanine or tryptophan. The order of the fields is D gene, V gene, CDR3 protein. A D gene is named only where the DNA matches it firmly.

d_gene: -
v_gene: TRBV11-2
CDR3aa: ASSGGTASTDTQY

d_gene: TRBD1
v_gene: TRBV5-1
CDR3aa: ASSGDRGANIQY

d_gene: TRBD1
v_gene: TRBV30
CDR3aa: AWRADRDYGYT

d_gene: TRBD1
v_gene: TRBV9
CDR3aa: ASSTTGPPGNTIY

d_gene: -
v_gene: TRBV7-3
CDR3aa: ASSLGTGQTQY

d_gene: -
v_gene: TRBV9
CDR3aa: ASSTRGNNSPLH

d_gene: -
v_gene: TRBV5-1
CDR3aa: ASRGASDTQY

d_gene: -
v_gene: TRBV7-8
CDR3aa: ASSPFQGSYGYT

d_gene: TRBD2
v_gene: TRBV12-5
CDR3aa: ASGRGLAGENNEQF

d_gene: -
v_gene: TRBV19
CDR3aa: ASPAVLISGNTIY

d_gene: -
v_gene: TRBV11-2
CDR3aa: ASSLDGQYTEAF

d_gene: TRBD1
v_gene: TRBV11-3
CDR3aa: ASSLQGDTEAF

d_gene: -
v_gene: TRBV20-1
CDR3aa: SARDPNEQF

d_gene: -
v_gene: TRBV7-9
CDR3aa: ASSLGGGFDTEAF

d_gene: TRBD1
v_gene: TRBV28
CDR3aa: ASSGWTGSYEQY

d_gene: TRBD1
v_gene: TRBV15
CDR3aa: ATSTKSRTGVSYEQY

d_gene: -
v_gene: TRBV7-9
CDR3aa: ASSQDHRAGYT

d_gene: TRBD1
v_gene: TRBV2
CDR3aa: ASMRDRDTEAF

d_gene: TRBD1
v_gene: TRBV11-1
CDR3aa: ASSSPRDRAQETQY

d_gene: -
v_gene: TRBV5-1
CDR3aa: ASSPRAGANVLT

d_gene: TRBD1
v_gene: TRBV6-5
CDR3aa: ASSQGANTGELF

d_gene: TRBD2
v_gene: TRBV4-1
CDR3aa: ASSQDLSGGAADTQY

d_gene: -
v_gene: TRBV2
CDR3aa: ASSEGEQF

d_gene: -
v_gene: TRBV14
CDR3aa: ASSQGRVSTGELF

d_gene: TRBD2
v_gene: TRBV30
CDR3aa: AWSAPSGGASGELF

d_gene: -
v_gene: TRBV7-9
CDR3aa: ASSLGVFGDSPLH

d_gene: TRBD1
v_gene: TRBV7-9
CDR3aa: ASSPLDRASYEQY

d_gene: TRBD2
v_gene: TRBV7-6
CDR3aa: ASSLGLAGTYEQY

d_gene: -
v_gene: TRBV7-2
CDR3aa: ASSLAAGGSSYEQY

d_gene: -
v_gene: TRBV23-1
CDR3aa: ASSQPNPLPNTGELF

d_gene: -
v_gene: TRBV10-3
CDR3aa: AISADPGGAF

d_gene: TRBD1
v_gene: TRBV5-1
CDR3aa: ASSYSGTGNNEQF

d_gene: -
v_gene: TRBV30
CDR3aa: AGQTGYEAF

d_gene: TRBD1
v_gene: TRBV6-5
CDR3aa: ASSYGPGQQETQY

d_gene: TRBD1
v_gene: TRBV27
CDR3aa: ASRGTGNTEAF

d_gene: -
v_gene: TRBV5-1
CDR3aa: ASSLGRGETQY

d_gene: TRBD2
v_gene: TRBV27
CDR3aa: ASSPLAGGTYEQY

d_gene: -
v_gene: TRBV7-2
CDR3aa: ASSLFPGTQY

d_gene: TRBD2
v_gene: TRBV29-1
CDR3aa: SVQALAGLQETQY

d_gene: TRBD1
v_gene: TRBV27
CDR3aa: ASSTRGGGGYT

d_gene: -
v_gene: TRBV4-2
CDR3aa: ASSQPQGGPRSGANVLT

d_gene: -
v_gene: TRBV5-1
CDR3aa: ASSLGTTSSREQY

d_gene: -
v_gene: TRBV19
CDR3aa: ASTDPGGYSNQPQH

d_gene: TRBD1
v_gene: TRBV6-5
CDR3aa: ASSSPGTGVHEQF

d_gene: -
v_gene: TRBV29-1
CDR3aa: SRKVEKLNTEAF